What follows are 3 T cell receptor beta chains derived from one specimen sequenced in a study of blood T cell repertoires in COVID-19 (TCRdb year 2020). Library preparation employed the immunoSEQ multiplex PCR assay. In its TCRdb copy, this immuneACCESS table keeps in-frame sequences only and misses some clones. Where compared with another copy, unresolved V genes explain less than half of these, and the others have no known cause. This sample holds under 100,000 clones; more than 80% were observed only once. The ten largest clones represent approximately 13% of the sample. Material: peripheral blood. The receptors derive from a human donor in a cohort sampled during active COVID-19.

This clone was counted only a few times. Other DNA sequences in this specimen translate into the identical CDR3. This chain connects TRBV4-1 to TRBJ1-6; D gene unclear. The CDR3 is 13 residues long. The germline V gene encodes CDR1 MGHRA and CDR2 YSYEKL. V gave up 0 bases and J gave up 7 bases, with 4 bases separating them. Here the CDR3 DNA reads TGCGCCAGCAGCCAAGAGGCCAATTCACCCCTCCACTTT. This translates into CASSQEANSPLHF.

The chain has TRBV6-2 or TRBV6-3 and TRBJ2-7; D not certain. Germline CDR1 MNHEY, CDR2 SVGEGT. The CDR3 length is 16 residues. Trimming cost V 0 bases and J 1 base, with 13 bases left between them. The CDR3 region is CASSYSSISHSYEQYF. In DNA, the CDR3 is TGTGCCAGCAGTTACTCTAGTATAAGCCATTCCTACGAGCAGTACTTC.

The chain joins TRBV7-3 to TRBJ2-3; TRBD1 matches 9 bases. This CDR3 comprises 19 residues. Germline CDR1 is SGHTA and CDR2 is FQGTGA. The V and J ends lost 2 bases and 2 bases, in that order; junction bases with no gene match: 14. As DNA, the CDR3 is TGTGCCAGCAGCTTAGGTCTCCGTTTGGGACAGGGTCCCACAGATACGCAGTATTTT. Translated: CASSLGLRLGQGPTDTQYF.